The 3 T cell receptor beta chains given below trace back to one sample, sequenced in a study of cytomegalovirus exposure and HLA in healthy donors. PCR involved 60 Vbeta and 13 Jbeta primers. Clones were read by immunoSEQ multiplex PCR, and TCRdb kept only the in-frame ones, dropping some. The repertoire consists of tens of thousands of clones, with around 78% occurring once and the leading ten covering roughly 0.63%. The sequenced sample was PBMCs. Receptors were obtained from a man aged 25-45 years in good health and CMV-seronegative.

V usage is TRBV7-3 and J usage is TRBJ1-2; 8 bases are shared with TRBD1. The CDR3 covers 16 residues. The V gene's germline CDR1 is SGHTA and CDR2 FQGTGA. V trimming: 2 bases; J trimming: 8 bases; junction bases outside the gene matches: 13. CDR3 DNA: TGTGCCAGCAGCTTATATCCCCCAGACAGGGGCCTCGGCTACACCTTC. It translates to CASSLYPPDRGLGYTF.

This clone was recorded a few times. The chain has TRBV5-1 and TRBJ2-3; 9 bases are shared with TRBD1. CDR1 is SGHRS and CDR2 is YFSETQ in the germline V gene. The length of the CDR3 is 14 residues. The ends lost 0 bases at V and 11 bases at J; junction bases unmatched: 7. The CDR3 region has the DNA TGCGCCAGCAGCTTGGAACAGGGGGCAGGGATGCAGTATTTT. Translated, it gives CASSLEQGAGMQYF.

The gene calls are TRBV6-5 and TRBJ2-3; D not certain. The CDR3 has 14 amino acids. CDR1 is MNHEY, CDR2 SVGAGI, per germline. Trimming removed 6 bases from V and 6 bases from J, with 16 bases in between. CDR3 sequence reads: CASRPRGAWDTQYF. In nucleotides, the CDR3 is TGTGCCAGCAGACCCCGCGGTGCCTGGGATACGCAGTATTTT.